These 19 T cell receptor beta chains originate from one sample sequenced in a study of cytomegalovirus exposure and HLA in healthy donors (TCRdb year 2017). Receptor amplification or capture employed the immunoSEQ multiplex PCR assay. For the multiplex PCR, a mixture combining 60 forward primers for TCR Vbeta segments and 13 reverse primers for TCR Jbeta segments was used. Drawn from immuneACCESS, this table holds only the in-frame rearrangements with V and J called that TCRdb kept. Clones are partly lost; checked studies trace under half to an unresolved V gene and leave the rest unexplained. Within this sample are 140,000 to 150,000 clones, with about 70% of them counted one time only. Under 2% of the sample comes from the top ten. Sequenced input: PBMCs. These receptors all stem from a woman aged 40 to 50 in good health and CMV-seronegative.

This clone was seen a single time. The chain carries TRBV11-2 and TRBJ1-1; D gene unclear. The CDR3 consists of 15 residues. In germline, CDR1 is SGHAT, CDR2 FQNNGV. V gave up 4 bases and J gave up 5 bases, with 17 bases separating them. The CDR3 here is CASSSAWRLGTEAFF. As DNA, the CDR3 is TGTGCCAGCAGCTCCGCTTGGAGACTCGGGACTGAAGCTTTCTTT.

V gene TRBV27 combines with J gene TRBJ2-1; 8 bases agree with TRBD1. The CDR3 is made up of 17 amino acids. V shed 6 bases and J 8 bases; nucleotides not matched to a gene: 18. CDR1 and CDR2 (germline): MNHEY, SMNVEV (reference sequence). CDR3 coding DNA: TGTGCCAGCAGCTCGACAGGGGTTAGAGTTGGTTTGGATGAGCAGTTCTTC. Its protein product is CASSSTGVRVGLDEQFF.

This clone has more than one count but fewer than ten. V usage is TRBV4-1 and J usage is TRBJ2-2; D gene uncertain. V lost 2 bases and J lost 3, with 10 bases in between. This CDR3 spans 15 amino acids. CDR1 is MGHRA and CDR2 is YSYEKL in the germline V gene. CDR3 DNA: TGCGCCAGCAGCCAATCCGGGTCCCACACCGGGGAGCTGTTTTTT. The encoded protein is CASSQSGSHTGELFF.

The chain joins TRBV5-6 to TRBJ1-2, with TRBD1 matching over 8 bases. Germline trimming cut 4 bases from V and 6 bases from J; bases unmatched to any gene: 11. Germline CDR1 and CDR2: SGHDT and YYEEEE. The CDR3 loop spans 15 amino acids. The CDR3 DNA follows: TGTGCCAGCAGCCCAGGACAGGGAAGCCAAGATGGCTACACCTTC. Protein product: CASSPGQGSQDGYTF.

This clone came up once. The chain recombines TRBV18 with TRBJ1-5; D not resolved. CDR1 and CDR2 from the germline V gene are KGHSH and LQKENI. The CDR3 has 16 amino acids. The V end lost 6 bases, the J end lost 7 bases, and 22 bases lay between the germline ends. For the CDR3, the DNA is TGTGCCAGCTCGGGAGGACGGAGTATAGCGGAACAGCCCCAGCATTTT. Translating it yields CASSGGRSIAEQPQHF.

The chain carries TRBV7-8 and TRBJ1-3, with 7 bases lining up with TRBD1. Germline values: CDR1 SGHVS, CDR2 FQNEAQ. This CDR3 has 16 residues. V shed 4 bases and J 7 bases; nucleotides not matched to a gene: 13. The CDR3 spells CASSSSQGLRGNTIYF. CDR3 DNA sequence: TGTGCCAGCAGCTCCTCACAGGGGCTTCGGGGGAACACCATATATTTT.

The gene calls are TRBV30 and TRBJ2-3; D unresolved. CDR1 is GTSNPN and CDR2 is SVGIG in the germline V gene (reference sequence). The CDR3 has 16 amino acids. With 1 base removed from V and 0 bases from J, the gap between germline ends came to 14 bases. CDR3 protein: CAWSGAPGLSTDTQYF. In nucleotides, the CDR3 is TGTGCCTGGAGTGGAGCCCCGGGTCTGAGCACAGATACGCAGTATTTT.

V and J are TRBV27 and TRBJ2-1, with 9 positions matching TRBD1. J was trimmed by 0 bases and V by 2 bases; bases with no gene match: 17. The CDR3 is 21 amino acids. CDR1 MNHEY and CDR2 SMNVEV come from the germline V gene (reference sequence). CDR3 in DNA: TGTGCCAGCAGTTTACAGACCTCCGGGACAGGGCGTGGCAGCTCCTACAATGAGCAGTTCTTC. Encoded protein: CASSLQTSGTGRGSSYNEQFF.

V is TRBV4-1 and J is TRBJ1-2; tentative D call: TRBD1 (5 bases). Germline CDR1 and CDR2: MGHRA and YSYEKL. This CDR3 contains 15 residues. Trimming took 0 bases from V and 0 from J, leaving 8 bases between them. CDR3 amino acids: CASSQDGGTNYGYTF. As DNA, the CDR3 is TGCGCCAGCAGCCAAGATGGGGGGACTAACTATGGCTACACCTTC.

This chain connects TRBV5-1 to TRBJ2-7; no definite D call. This CDR3 has 14 residues. CDR1 is SGHRS, CDR2 YFSETQ, per germline. V was clipped by 0 bases and J by 6 bases, with 13 bases between them. The CDR3 sequence is CASSLGEAASEQYF. Written as DNA, the CDR3 is TGCGCCAGCAGCTTGGGAGAGGCGGCCTCCGAGCAGTACTTC.

The V gene is TRBV19, the J gene TRBJ1-5, with D tentatively TRBD1 (6 bases). The CDR3 contains 14 residues. Between the trimmed V and J ends, which lost 6 bases and 6 bases, there was a span of 15 bases. The V gene's germline CDR1 is LNHDA and CDR2 SQIVND (reference sequence). The CDR3: CASSTRTVSQPQHF. Here the CDR3 DNA reads TGTGCCAGTAGCACACGGACAGTCTCTCAGCCCCAGCATTTT.

The rearrangement uses TRBV19 and TRBJ2-1; D call uncertain. The CDR3 is 13 residues long. Trimming stripped 8 bases from V and 0 bases from J, with 8 bases between. Germline assignment: CDR1 LNHDA and CDR2 SQIVND (reference sequence). The CDR3 here is CASARSSYNEQFF. DNA for the CDR3: TGTGCCAGTGCCCGTAGCTCCTACAATGAGCAGTTCTTC.

V is TRBV9 and J is TRBJ2-1; TRBD2 might be the D (6 bases). With 0 bases removed from V and 4 bases from J, the gap between germline ends came to 14 bases. The CDR3 is 16 residues long. In germline, CDR1 is SGDLS, CDR2 YYNGEE. CDR3 in DNA: TGTGCCAGCAGCGTAGTGTCGGCTAGCGTGTACAATGAGCAGTTCTTC. This sequence encodes CASSVVSASVYNEQFF.

This clone was recorded only once. The chain links TRBV10-3 to TRBJ1-1; no clear D. This CDR3 is 13 amino acids long. CDR1 and CDR2 from the germline V gene are ENHRY and SYGVKD. V was shortened by 7 bases and J by 1 base, with 10 bases between the two germline ends. The CDR3 sequence is CAIKRDRNTEAFF. As DNA, the CDR3 is TGTGCCATCAAGAGGGATAGGAACACTGAAGCTTTCTTT.

The J gene is TRBJ1-1, the V gene TRBV7-9; D unresolved. V gave up 5 bases and J gave up 1 base, with 14 bases separating them. CDR1 and CDR2 (germline): SEHNR, FQNEAQ (reference sequence). The CDR3 covers 15 residues. The CDR3: CASSPKNHRNTEAFF. As DNA, the CDR3 is TGTGCCAGCAGCCCCAAGAACCACAGGAACACTGAAGCTTTCTTT.

The CDR3 DNA follows: TGTGCCAGCAGGCCACAGGGGGCTCTTAACACCGGGGAGCTGTTTTTT. It is translated as CASRPQGALNTGELFF. This rearrangement joins TRBV27 to TRBJ2-2, with 9 bases lining up with TRBD1. CDR1 and CDR2 (germline): MNHEY, SMNVEV (reference sequence). The CDR3 consists of 16 residues. With V trimmed by 6 bases and J by 2 bases, 7 bases remained unmatched.

The chain links TRBV19 to TRBJ1-1; D might be TRBD1 (6 bases). The germline V gene has CDR1 LNHDA and CDR2 SQIVND (reference sequence). V lost 8 bases, J lost 3 bases, and 7 bases lay in between. This CDR3 spans 11 amino acids. The CDR3 bases are TGTGCCAGTCAGGGGTACACTGAAGCTTTCTTT. Its protein product is CASQGYTEAFF.

V usage is TRBV28 and J usage is TRBJ2-6; a weak D match, TRBD1 (6 bases). Germline CDR1 is MDHEN and CDR2 is SYDVKM. The V gene lost 8 bases and the J gene lost 0 bases, with 23 bases spanning the gap. The CDR3 totals 19 residues. CDR3 coding DNA: TGTGCCAGCCTCAACAGGGTGGGGAGATCCCTCTCTGGGGCCAACGTCCTGACTTTC. Its translation is CASLNRVGRSLSGANVLTF.

CDR3: CASSPGRRIGDEQFF. Here the CDR3 DNA reads TGTGCCAGCAGCCCAGGGAGGCGGATCGGAGATGAGCAGTTCTTC. The V gene is TRBV13, the J gene TRBJ2-1, with D perhaps TRBD2 (6 bases). The germline V and J ends were trimmed by 5 bases and 8 bases, with 19 bases remaining between them. Germline V gene data show CDR1 as PRHDT and CDR2 as FYEKMQ (reference sequence). The CDR3 contains 15 residues.